This T cell receptor (beta chain) derives from a study of cytomegalovirus exposure and HLA in healthy donors. Primers: 60 Vbeta forward and 13 Jbeta reverse. Profiled with immunoSEQ multiplex PCR; TCRdb holds only in-frame clones, not every one. The sample lists roughly 120,000 clones, roughly 80% occurring once. The CDR3 spans 16 residues. The junction had 5 bases not matched to a gene; V was cut back by 2 bases and J by 4 bases. The germline gives CDR1 LGHNA, CDR2 YNFKEQ. Turning to this clone: Its cognate antigen is unknown.

Study-wide points: On later analysis, the bulk of CMV-associated TCR beta chains appeared to be HLA-restricted. Reported performance of the classifier showed diagnosis of cytomegalovirus status with high specificity and sensitivity.

The chain uses TRBV4-2 and TRBJ2-7; 13 bases are a match to TRBD2. Source material: PBMCs. The TCR originated in a woman in her 30s in good health and CMV-seropositive. The CDR3 bases are TGTGCCAGCAGCCAACAACTAGCGGGAGGGATTTACGAGCAGTACTTC. It translates to CASSQQLAGGIYEQYF.